This record covers a single T cell receptor beta chain. The specificity of this receptor is unknown. It has no much larger one-base neighbor in the sample; base qualities were not kept. The entry originates in a study of T cell responses to AZD1222 COVID-19 vaccine (dated by TCRdb to about 2021). With respect to the entire study: AZD1222 recipients with second doses at about 4 weeks or about 12 weeks were pooled, because spike-specific TCR depth and breadth did not differ between schedules. Trial participants were enrolled into age subgroups of 18-55, 56-69 and 70-plus years, which contained 148, 28 and 57 TCR-sequenced participants, respectively. A total of just over 230 trial participants underwent TCR sequencing, of whom approximately 200 had received two doses of AZD1222 and roughly 26 had received two doses of the MenACWY control vaccine.

The time point tag for this specimen amounts to: baseline before first vaccination. Samples from vaccinated people were obtained from the UK trials COV001 and COV002, which included a single-blind randomized controlled phase 2/3 trial of AZD1222 (ChAdOx1 nCoV-19) in healthy adults. Trial participant PBMC samples were collected at day 0 and day 28 after the second dose for TCRbeta chain sequencing. General conclusions and limits of the study: After two AZD1222 doses, both the breadth and the depth of spike-specific TCRs were significantly higher than at day 0 and than in MenACWY recipients. Nearly half of unique spike-specific TCRs reportedly recognized epitopes outside regions mutated in the B.1.351 and B.1.1.7 variants. Participants were mostly white British, with more females than males. The authors suggested clonal diversity may have been underestimated. Conclusions about previously exposed vaccinees were limited because only six or seven AZD1222 recipients were SARS-CoV-2 seropositive at baseline. The whole spike protein was spanned by vaccine-associated CD4 TCRs, and dominant responses were seen in regions 160-218 and 743-854. No day 14 peak-response samples were available, so repertoires were characterized only after the peak T cell response. The 56-69-year group was small, and its depth increase did not reach significance, likely because of low power.

The CDR3 regions of human TCRbeta chains were analyzed by immunosequencing. The paper's processing steps were these. Repertoire TCRs were checked for matches against a reference library of SARS-CoV-2-specific TCRs that had been generated using the MIRA antigen-specificity platform. Breadth meant the fraction of unique TCRs that were SARS-CoV-2-associated, whereas depth meant the fraction of total T cells that were SARS-CoV-2-associated. Using the MIRA data, every spike-specific TCR was mapped to the spike region that the TCR reacted to and assigned to either a CD4 or a CD8 class. Log10-transformed breadth and depth values were compared by one-way ANOVA with Sidak's multiple comparisons tests. TCRdb's version of the immuneACCESS table is confined to in-frame rearrangements and falls short of the full clone set. An unresolved V gene accounts for under half of the shortfall where checked; the remainder is of unknown origin. The DNA was the basis for D and trimming; V, J and clone size are from that table. The sample table contains more than 85,000 clones; only one count was recorded for approximately 78% of them. Around 21% of the sample lies in the top ten.

V loses 5 bases, J loses 0 bases, and the germline ends lie 12 bases apart. The CDR3 runs 15 residues from the cysteine to the phenylalanine. The only DNA kept is the CDR3, 45 bases in frame from the first base. The germline V gene yields SGHRS for CDR1 and YFSETQ for CDR2. The chain was built from TRBV5-1 and TRBJ1-3; too little of a D gene remains to name it. This clonotype was sampled from an adult in good health. The sample in question was peripheral blood, obtained on day 0 of AZD1222 vaccination. CDR3 reads: CASSERPYSGNTIYF. The DNA reads as follows: TGCGCCAGCAGTGAACGTCCTTACTCTGGAAACACCATATATTTT. Joined to the reference TRBV5-1 and TRBJ1-3 proteins, this CDR3 gives the full variable domain: KAGVTQTPRYLIKTRGQQVTLSCSPISGHRSVSWYQQTPGQGLQFLFEYFSETQRNKGNFPGRFSGRQFSNSRSEMNVSTLELGDSALYLCASSERPYSGNTIYFGEGSWLTVV.